This TCR beta chain was captured by sequencing in a study of cytomegalovirus exposure and HLA in healthy donors. The PCR employed 60 Vbeta primers together with 13 Jbeta primers. Under the authors' procedure: There were about 80 million unique TCR beta chains by a later count, and about 12 million of them were shared. Some clones are missing from TCRdb's copy, which holds only in-frame ones; the method was immunoSEQ multiplex PCR. The V and J calls and the clone size are those of that table, but D and trimming were determined from the DNA. The table records 220,000 or so clones, under 80% of them present only once. V was clipped by 2 bases and J by 10 bases; unmatched bases: 7. The CDR3 extends over 15 amino acids. Germline values: CDR1 LNHDA, CDR2 SQIVND (reference sequence).

The chain has TRBV19 and TRBJ1-6, with 8 bases fitting TRBD1. Sequencing was done on a sample of PBMCs. This TCR was recovered from a woman under 40 in good health and CMV-seronegative. DNA of the CDR3: TGTGCCAGTAGTATAATTGGACAGGGAGGATCACCCCTCCACTTT. Its translation is CASSIIGQGGSPLHF.